The clone carrying this T cell receptor beta chain was seen ten or more times. Its antigen is not identified. The time point was: pre-sensitization, week 0. The treatment is: therapeutic diphenylcyclopropenone sensitization with weekly scalp DPC. The data were obtained in a study of human T cells and chemical hapten exposure. Looking at the study overall: Minor pooled library volume differences mainly drove per-sample TCR yield variation. Study-wide results and caveats: More PT1 expanded TCRs went with higher patch test scores.

The germline gives CDR1 DFQATT, CDR2 SNEGSKA (reference sequence). The trim removed 3 bases at V and 6 bases at J, leaving 24 bases unmatched. The CDR3 runs 19 residues. A single record per CDR3 protein comes from TCRdb applying MiXCR to the RACE reads. Of approximately 370,000 distinct CDR3 sequences listed, 5.5% are singletons. Sequenced here: whole blood, sampled in connection with sensitization to the hapten diphenylcyclopropenone (DPC). This sequence joins TRBV20-1 and TRBJ1-1; 8 nucleotides line up with TRBD1. This receptor was obtained from a woman younger than 35 with alopecia areata. Some clones in this sample may be carry-over from other donors' samples. The CDR3 region is CSASSRYITGGVGFAEAFF. The CDR3 region has the DNA TGCAGTGCTAGTTCCCGATATATCACAGGGGGTGTAGGTTTCGCTGAAGCTTTCTTT.